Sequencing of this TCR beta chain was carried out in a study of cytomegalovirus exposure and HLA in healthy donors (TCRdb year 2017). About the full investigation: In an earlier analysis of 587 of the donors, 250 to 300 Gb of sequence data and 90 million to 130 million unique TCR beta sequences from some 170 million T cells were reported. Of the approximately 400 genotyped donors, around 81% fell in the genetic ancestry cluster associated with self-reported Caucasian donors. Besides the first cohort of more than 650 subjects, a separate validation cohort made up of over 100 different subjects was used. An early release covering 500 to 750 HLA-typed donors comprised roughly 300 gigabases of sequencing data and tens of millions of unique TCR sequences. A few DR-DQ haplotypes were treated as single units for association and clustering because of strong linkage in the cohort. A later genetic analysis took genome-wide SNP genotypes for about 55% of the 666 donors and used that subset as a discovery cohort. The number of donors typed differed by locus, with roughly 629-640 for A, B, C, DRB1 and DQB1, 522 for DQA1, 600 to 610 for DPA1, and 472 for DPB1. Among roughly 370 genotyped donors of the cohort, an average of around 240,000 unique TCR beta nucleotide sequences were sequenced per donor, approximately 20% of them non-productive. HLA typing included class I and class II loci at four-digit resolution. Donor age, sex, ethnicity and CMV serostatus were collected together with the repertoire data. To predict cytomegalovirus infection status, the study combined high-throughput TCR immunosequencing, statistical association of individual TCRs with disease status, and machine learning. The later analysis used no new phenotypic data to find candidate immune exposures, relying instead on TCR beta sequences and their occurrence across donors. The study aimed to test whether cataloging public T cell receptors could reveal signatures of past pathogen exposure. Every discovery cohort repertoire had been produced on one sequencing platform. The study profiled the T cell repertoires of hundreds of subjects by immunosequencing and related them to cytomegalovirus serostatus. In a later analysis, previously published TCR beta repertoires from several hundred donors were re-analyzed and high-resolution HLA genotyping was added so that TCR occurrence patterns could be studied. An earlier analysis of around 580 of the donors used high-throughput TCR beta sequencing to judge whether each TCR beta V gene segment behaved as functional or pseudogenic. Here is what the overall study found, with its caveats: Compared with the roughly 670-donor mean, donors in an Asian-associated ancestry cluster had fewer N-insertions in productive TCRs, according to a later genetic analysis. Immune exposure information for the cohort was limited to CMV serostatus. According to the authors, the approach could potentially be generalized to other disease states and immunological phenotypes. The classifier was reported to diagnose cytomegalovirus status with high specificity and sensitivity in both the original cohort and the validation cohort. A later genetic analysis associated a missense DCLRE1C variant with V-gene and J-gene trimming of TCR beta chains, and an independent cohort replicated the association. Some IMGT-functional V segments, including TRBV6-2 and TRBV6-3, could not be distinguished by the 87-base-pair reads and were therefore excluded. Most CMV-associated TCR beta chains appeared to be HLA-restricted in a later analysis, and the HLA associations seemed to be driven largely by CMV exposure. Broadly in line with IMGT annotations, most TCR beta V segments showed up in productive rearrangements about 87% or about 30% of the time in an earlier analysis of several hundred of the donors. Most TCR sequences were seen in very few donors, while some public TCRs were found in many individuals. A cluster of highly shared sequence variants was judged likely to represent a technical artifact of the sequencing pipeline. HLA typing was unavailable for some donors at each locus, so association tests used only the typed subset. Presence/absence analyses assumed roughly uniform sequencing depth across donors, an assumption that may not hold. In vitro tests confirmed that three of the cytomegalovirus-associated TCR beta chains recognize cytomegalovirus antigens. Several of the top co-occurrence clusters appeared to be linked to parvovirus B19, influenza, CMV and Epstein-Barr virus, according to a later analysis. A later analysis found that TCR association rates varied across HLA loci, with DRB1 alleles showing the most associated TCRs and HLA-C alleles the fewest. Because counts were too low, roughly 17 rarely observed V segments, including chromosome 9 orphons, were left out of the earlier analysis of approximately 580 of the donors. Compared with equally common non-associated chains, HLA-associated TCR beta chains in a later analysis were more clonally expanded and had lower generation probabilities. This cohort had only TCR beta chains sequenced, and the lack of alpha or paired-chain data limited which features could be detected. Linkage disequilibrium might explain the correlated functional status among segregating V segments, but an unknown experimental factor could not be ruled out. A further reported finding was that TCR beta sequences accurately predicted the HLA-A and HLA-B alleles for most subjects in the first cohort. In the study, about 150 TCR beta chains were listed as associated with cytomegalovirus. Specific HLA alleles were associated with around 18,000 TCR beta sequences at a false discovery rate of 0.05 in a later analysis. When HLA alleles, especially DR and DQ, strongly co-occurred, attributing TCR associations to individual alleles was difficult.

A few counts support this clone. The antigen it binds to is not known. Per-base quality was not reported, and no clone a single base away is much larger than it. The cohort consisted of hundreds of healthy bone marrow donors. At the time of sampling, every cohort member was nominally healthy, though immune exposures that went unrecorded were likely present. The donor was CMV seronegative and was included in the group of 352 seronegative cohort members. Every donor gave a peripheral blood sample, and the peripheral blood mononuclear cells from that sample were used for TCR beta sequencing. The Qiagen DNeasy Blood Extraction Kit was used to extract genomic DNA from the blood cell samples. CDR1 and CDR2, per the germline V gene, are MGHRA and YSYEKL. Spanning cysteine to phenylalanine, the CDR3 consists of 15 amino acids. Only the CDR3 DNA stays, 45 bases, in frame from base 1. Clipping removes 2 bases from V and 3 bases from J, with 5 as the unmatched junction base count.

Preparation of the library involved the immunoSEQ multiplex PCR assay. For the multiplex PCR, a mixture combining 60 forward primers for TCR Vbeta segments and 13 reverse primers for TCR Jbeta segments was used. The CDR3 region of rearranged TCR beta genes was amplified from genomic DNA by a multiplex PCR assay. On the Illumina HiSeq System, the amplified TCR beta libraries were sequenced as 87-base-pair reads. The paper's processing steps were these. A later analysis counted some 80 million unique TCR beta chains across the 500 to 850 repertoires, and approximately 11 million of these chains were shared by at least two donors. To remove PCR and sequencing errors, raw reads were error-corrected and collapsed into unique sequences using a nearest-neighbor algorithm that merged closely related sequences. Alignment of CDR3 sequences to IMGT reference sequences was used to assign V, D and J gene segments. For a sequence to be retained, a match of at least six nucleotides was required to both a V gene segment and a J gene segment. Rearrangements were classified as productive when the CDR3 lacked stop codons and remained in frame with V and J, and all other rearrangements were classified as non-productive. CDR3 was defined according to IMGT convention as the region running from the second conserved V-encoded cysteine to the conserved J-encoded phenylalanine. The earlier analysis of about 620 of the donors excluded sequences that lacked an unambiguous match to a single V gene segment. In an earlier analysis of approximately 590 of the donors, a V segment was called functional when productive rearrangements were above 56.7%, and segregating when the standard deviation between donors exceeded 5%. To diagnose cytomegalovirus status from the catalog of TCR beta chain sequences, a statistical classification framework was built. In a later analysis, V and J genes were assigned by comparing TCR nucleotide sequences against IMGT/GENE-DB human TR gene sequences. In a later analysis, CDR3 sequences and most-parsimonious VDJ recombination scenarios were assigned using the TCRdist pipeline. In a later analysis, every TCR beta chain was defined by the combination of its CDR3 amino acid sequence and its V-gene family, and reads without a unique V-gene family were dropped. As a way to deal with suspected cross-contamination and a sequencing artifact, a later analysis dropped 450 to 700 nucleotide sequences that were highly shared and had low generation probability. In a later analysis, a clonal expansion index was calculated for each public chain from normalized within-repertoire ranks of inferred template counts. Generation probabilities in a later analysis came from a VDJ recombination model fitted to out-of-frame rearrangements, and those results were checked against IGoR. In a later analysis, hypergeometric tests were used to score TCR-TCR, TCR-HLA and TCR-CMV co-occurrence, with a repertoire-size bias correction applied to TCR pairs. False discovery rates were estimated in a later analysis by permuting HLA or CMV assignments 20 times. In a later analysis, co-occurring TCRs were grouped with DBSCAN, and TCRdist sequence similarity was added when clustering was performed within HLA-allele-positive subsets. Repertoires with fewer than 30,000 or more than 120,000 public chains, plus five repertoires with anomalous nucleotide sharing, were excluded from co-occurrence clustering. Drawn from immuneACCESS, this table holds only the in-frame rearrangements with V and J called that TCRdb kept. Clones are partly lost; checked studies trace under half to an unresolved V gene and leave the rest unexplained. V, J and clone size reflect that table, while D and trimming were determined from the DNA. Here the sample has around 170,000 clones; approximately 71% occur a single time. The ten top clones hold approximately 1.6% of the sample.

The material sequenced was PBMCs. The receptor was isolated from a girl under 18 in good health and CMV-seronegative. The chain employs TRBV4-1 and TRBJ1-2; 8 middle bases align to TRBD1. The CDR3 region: CASSQSMDRDYGYTF. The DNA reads TGCGCCAGCAGCCAATCAATGGACAGGGACTATGGCTACACCTTC.